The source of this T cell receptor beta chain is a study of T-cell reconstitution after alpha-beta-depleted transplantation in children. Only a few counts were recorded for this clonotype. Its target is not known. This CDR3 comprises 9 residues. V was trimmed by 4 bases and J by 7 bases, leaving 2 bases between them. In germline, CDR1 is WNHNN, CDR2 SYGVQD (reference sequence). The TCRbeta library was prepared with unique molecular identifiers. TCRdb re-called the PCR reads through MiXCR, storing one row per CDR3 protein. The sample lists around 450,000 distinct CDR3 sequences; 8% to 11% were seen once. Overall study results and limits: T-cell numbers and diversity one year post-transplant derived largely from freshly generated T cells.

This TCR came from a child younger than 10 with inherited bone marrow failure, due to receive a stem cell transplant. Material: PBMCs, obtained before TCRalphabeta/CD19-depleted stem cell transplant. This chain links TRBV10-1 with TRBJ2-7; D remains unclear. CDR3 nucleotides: TGCGCCAGCAGTGTGGAGCAGTACTTC. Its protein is CASSVEQYF.